This TCR beta chain was identified in a study of radiotherapy plus CTLA-4 blockade in lung cancer. Overall study findings and caveats: There was expansion of tumor-derived TCR clones in blood after radiotherapy plus ipilimumab.

The CDR3 consists of 16 residues. Trimming removed 5 bases from V and 5 bases from J; junction bases left unmatched: 10. The germline CDR1 and CDR2 sequences are LNHNV and YYDKDF (reference sequence). The table came from immunoSEQ multiplex PCR; TCRdb's copy has only in-frame clones and leaves some out. This table holds around 82,000 clones, approximately 80% found once. Details on this clone: Its antigen is undetermined.

The sequence was collected from a human donor with non-small cell lung cancer who had stable disease on radiotherapy plus ipilimumab. The genes are TRBV15 and TRBJ2-3, with TRBD2 identical over 10 bases. This material consisted of peripheral blood, taken from a patient treated with radiotherapy plus ipilimumab. CDR3 amino acids: CATSVPTSGEGDTQYF. The CDR3 DNA follows: TGTGCCACCAGCGTTCCAACTAGCGGGGAAGGAGATACGCAGTATTTT.